The 13 T cell receptor beta chains in this list originate from one sample, sequenced in a study of regulatory T cells in long-lasting Graves disease. The time point denotes: newly diagnosed GD, antithyroid drugs for less than 3 months. The authors made the TCR library using RNA they extracted from PBMCs. Through Arm-PCR of CDR3 regions and iRepertoire HTBI primers, TCR beta libraries were built. From the multiplex PCR reads, TCRdb called clonotypes with MiXCR, one entry per CDR3 protein. This sample has about 330,000 distinct CDR3 sequences, with 15% to 20% found just once. This sample also belongs to another study, concerning T cells in Graves' hyperthyroidism and ophthalmopathy.

The input for sequencing was peripheral blood mononuclear cells (PBMCs), taken at new diagnosis, from a patient treated with antithyroid drugs. The receptors shown here come from a woman aged 18-35 years with Graves disease.

This clonotype was detected many times. The J gene is TRBJ1-5, the V gene TRBV5-1; D perhaps matches TRBD1 (5 bases). CDR3 length: 18 residues. Germline loops: CDR1 SGHRS, CDR2 YFSETQ. V dropped 1 base and J dropped 0 bases, with 17 bases sitting between them. In nucleotides, the CDR3 is TGCGCCAGCAGCTTGAGCCCCCGACAGCGCGATAGCAATCAGCCCCAGCATTTT. Translation gives CASSLSPRQRDSNQPQHF.

The table lists this clonotype with many counts. V is TRBV28 and J is TRBJ2-7, with TRBD1 identical over 9 bases. Looked up from germline, CDR1 is MDHEN and CDR2 is SYDVKM. V was pared by 5 bases and J by 0 bases, with 8 bases of the junction left unmatched. The CDR3 runs to 16 residues. This chain's CDR3 is CASSKSPGQGSYEQYF. CDR3 coding DNA: TGTGCCAGCAGTAAGTCGCCGGGACAGGGCTCCTACGAGCAGTACTTC.

In this sample, this clonotype turned up many times. The chain is built from TRBV28 and TRBJ1-2, with no clear D. The ends were cut back, 3 bases at V and 6 bases at J, with 8 bases in the middle. This CDR3 has 12 residues. Germline CDR1 MDHEN, CDR2 SYDVKM. CDR3 in amino acids: CASSLLANGYTF. The CDR3 DNA sequence: TGTGCCAGCAGTTTGCTGGCAAATGGCTACACCTTC.

The table lists this clonotype with many counts. V is TRBV20-1 and J is TRBJ2-7; D is possibly TRBD1 (5 bases). CDR3 length: 16 amino acids. Trimming pared 0 bases from V and 2 bases from J, leaving 17 bases between. Germline CDR1 is DFQATT and CDR2 is SNEGSKA (reference sequence). Here the CDR3 DNA reads TGCAGTGCTAGAGATAGGCGGTTGACAGTCGCCTACGAGCAGTACTTC. Protein sequence: CSARDRRLTVAYEQYF.

The rearrangement uses TRBV5-1 and TRBJ2-2; 8 bases map to TRBD2. The germline V gene has CDR1 SGHRS and CDR2 YFSETQ. V was pared by 4 bases and J by 7 bases, with 6 bases of the junction left unmatched. The length of the CDR3 is 14 residues. Here the CDR3 DNA reads TGCGCCAGCAGCCGACTAGCGCGAAACGGGGAGCTGTTTTTT. Its protein is CASSRLARNGELFF.

This clonotype occurred many times. This sequence joins TRBV11-2 and TRBJ2-5, with D hard to call. The V gene lost 2 bases and the J gene lost 2 bases, with 9 bases spanning the gap. The CDR3 spans 14 residues. CDR1 is SGHAT, CDR2 FQNNGV, per germline. This CDR3 is CASSLYLGQETQYF. The CDR3 DNA sequence: TGTGCCAGCAGCTTATATCTGGGACAAGAGACCCAGTACTTC.

This clonotype came up many times. The genes are TRBV28 and TRBJ2-7; 7 positions agree with TRBD1. V dropped 6 bases and J dropped 2; count of bases not matched to a gene: 7. Germline loops: CDR1 MDHEN, CDR2 SYDVKM. The CDR3 consists of 14 residues. This CDR3 reads CASSWDSRTYEQYF. In nucleotides, the CDR3 is TGTGCCAGCAGCTGGGACAGCCGCACCTACGAGCAGTACTTC.

This clonotype was seen ten or more times. The genes are TRBV2 and TRBJ1-2, with 11 bases identical to TRBD1. This CDR3 spans 15 amino acids. The V gene's germline CDR1 is SNHLY and CDR2 FYNNEI. V trimming: 6 bases; J trimming: 7 bases; junction bases outside the gene matches: 10. Here the CDR3 DNA reads TGTGCCAGCAGCCGACCCGGACAGGGGGCTCTTGGCTACACCTTC. As protein: CASSRPGQGALGYTF.

This clonotype has just a few counts. This chain connects TRBV6-2 or TRBV6-3 to TRBJ2-1; TRBD2 aligns across 8 bases. The ends lost 6 bases at V and 1 base at J; junction bases unmatched: 8. CDR3 length: 16 amino acids. Germline assignment: CDR1 MNHEY and CDR2 SVGEGT. For the CDR3, the DNA is TGTGCCAGCAGCCGCGGACTAGCCCTATCCTACAATGAGCAGTTCTTC. Translated: CASSRGLALSYNEQFF.

The gene calls are TRBV12-3 or TRBV12-4 and TRBJ1-5; D remains unclear. CDR3 length: 15 residues. V was shortened by 4 bases and J by 6 bases, with 16 bases between the two germline ends. The CDR3 spells CASSYHRQSGQPQHF. CDR3 coding DNA: TGTGCCAGCAGTTATCATCGACAATCGGGTCAGCCCCAGCATTTT.

This clonotype was observed many times. This chain uses TRBV2 with TRBJ1-5; D not resolved. This CDR3 is built from 15 residues. Trimming stripped 11 bases from V and 2 bases from J, with 19 bases between. From germline, CDR1 is SNHLY and CDR2 FYNNEI. CDR3 residues: CASVLGSGGNQPQHF. As DNA, the CDR3 is TGTGCCTCAGTATTGGGATCTGGAGGCAATCAGCCCCAGCATTTT.

This clonotype was picked up many times. The gene calls are TRBV5-1 and TRBJ2-1, with TRBD2 matching 10 bases. CDR1 SGHRS and CDR2 YFSETQ come from the germline V gene. This CDR3 spans 16 amino acids. V trimming: 4 bases; J trimming: 9 bases; junction bases outside the gene matches: 13. The CDR3: CASSETEAGGLREQFF. The CDR3 DNA reads as TGCGCCAGCAGCGAAACCGAAGCGGGAGGGCTTCGTGAGCAGTTCTTC. Full variable domain (rest looked up from reference TRBV5-1 and TRBJ2-1): KAGVTQTPRYLIKTRGQQVTLSCSPISGHRSVSWYQQTPGQGLQFLFEYFSETQRNKGNFPGRFSGRQFSNSRSEMNVSTLELGDSALYLCASSETEAGGLREQFFGPGTRLTVL.

This clonotype appeared a few times. The chain employs TRBV6-2 or TRBV6-3 and TRBJ1-1, with no clear D. In germline, CDR1 is MNHEY, CDR2 SVGEGT. V was cut by 2 bases and J by 0 bases, with 13 bases left in between. The CDR3 totals 16 residues. The CDR3 is CASSYVWTALNTEAFF. The CDR3 coding sequence is TGTGCCAGCAGTTACGTATGGACTGCTCTGAACACTGAAGCTTTCTTT.